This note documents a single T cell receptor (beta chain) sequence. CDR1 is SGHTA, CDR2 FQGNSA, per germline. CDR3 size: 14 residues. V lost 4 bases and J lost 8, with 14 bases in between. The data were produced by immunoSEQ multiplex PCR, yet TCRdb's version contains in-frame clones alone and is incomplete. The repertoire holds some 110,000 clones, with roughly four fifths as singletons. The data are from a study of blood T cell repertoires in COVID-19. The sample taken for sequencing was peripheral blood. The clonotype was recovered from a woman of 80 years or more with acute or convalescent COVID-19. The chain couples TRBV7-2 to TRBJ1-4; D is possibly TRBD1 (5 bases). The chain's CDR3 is CASSSGGGEEKLFF. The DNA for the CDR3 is TGTGCCAGCAGCTCTGGGGGAGGGGAAGAAAAACTGTTTTTT.